These T cell receptor beta chains were read from a single sample in a study of shared clonotypes between healthy human individuals. This table comes from immunoSEQ multiplex PCR, and its TCRdb copy is limited to in-frame clones, with some not included. The sample lists just over 2,000,000 clones, 95% occurring once. The sample taken for sequencing was naive CD4+ T cells sorted from blood. The receptors stem from a man between 18 and 35 years old in good health. CDR3s include the opening cysteine and the closing phenylalanine or tryptophan. Fields, in order: clone size, J gene, D gene, V gene, CDR3 protein, CDR3 DNA. D genes are given only for firm matches. Clone size is given for some rows only: seen once, a few or many times, or a class if the clone is expanded.

clone size: once; J gene: TRBJ2-3; D gene: NA; V gene: TRBV29-1; CDR3 protein: CSVDQGSTDTQYF; CDR3 DNA: TGCAGCGTTGACCAGGGGAGCACAGATACGCAGTATTTT
clone size: NA; J gene: TRBJ1-2; D gene: TRBD1; V gene: TRBV19; CDR3 protein: CASKDRGLRGYTF; CDR3 DNA: TGTGCCAGTAAGGACAGGGGGCTTCGTGGCTACACCTTC
clone size: once; J gene: TRBJ2-7; D gene: NA; V gene: TRBV18; CDR3 protein: CASSPKDSSYEQYF; CDR3 DNA: TGTGCCAGCTCACCCAAGGATAGCTCCTACGAGCAGTACTTC
clone size: NA; J gene: TRBJ1-2; D gene: TRBD1; V gene: TRBV4-2; CDR3 protein: CASSQLTGGGNYGYTF; CDR3 DNA: TGTGCCAGCAGCCAACTTACAGGGGGCGGAAACTATGGCTACACCTTC
clone size: NA; J gene: TRBJ2-7; D gene: NA; V gene: TRBV27; CDR3 protein: CASRRGGNSYEQYF; CDR3 DNA: TGTGCCAGCAGGAGAGGGGGAAACTCCTACGAGCAGTACTTC
clone size: NA; J gene: TRBJ2-1; D gene: NA; V gene: TRBV9; CDR3 protein: CASSSRSQSYNEQFF; CDR3 DNA: TGTGCCAGCAGCTCCCGATCGCAGTCGTACAATGAGCAGTTCTTC
clone size: NA; J gene: TRBJ2-3; D gene: NA; V gene: TRBV9; CDR3 protein: CASSAISGTDTQYF; CDR3 DNA: TGTGCCAGCAGCGCCATTTCGGGCACAGATACGCAGTATTTT
clone size: NA; J gene: TRBJ2-1; D gene: NA; V gene: TRBV2; CDR3 protein: CASSVDPLSYNEQFF; CDR3 DNA: TGTGCCAGCAGTGTGGATCCACTGTCCTACAATGAGCAGTTCTTC
clone size: NA; J gene: TRBJ1-1; D gene: NA; V gene: TRBV5-1; CDR3 protein: CASSPGGVATEAFF; CDR3 DNA: TGCGCCAGCAGCCCTGGAGGGGTGGCCACTGAAGCTTTCTTT
clone size: NA; J gene: TRBJ1-2; D gene: TRBD1; V gene: TRBV5-1; CDR3 protein: CASSPEGTGFGYTF; CDR3 DNA: TGCGCCAGCAGCCCGGAGGGGACAGGGTTTGGCTACACCTTC
clone size: NA; J gene: TRBJ2-7; D gene: TRBD1; V gene: TRBV29-1; CDR3 protein: CSASGTGSYEQYF; CDR3 DNA: TGCAGCGCCTCCGGGACAGGGTCCTACGAGCAGTACTTC
clone size: NA; J gene: TRBJ2-7; D gene: TRBD2; V gene: TRBV18; CDR3 protein: CASSSTSGGEYEQYF; CDR3 DNA: TGTGCCAGCTCATCAACTAGCGGGGGAGAATACGAGCAGTACTTC
clone size: NA; J gene: TRBJ2-1; D gene: TRBD2; V gene: TRBV5-1; CDR3 protein: CASSELAGASSYNEQFF; CDR3 DNA: TGCGCCAGCAGCGAACTAGCGGGGGCTAGCTCCTACAATGAGCAGTTCTTC
clone size: NA; J gene: TRBJ1-1; D gene: NA; V gene: TRBV29-1; CDR3 protein: CSVAEGVAEAFF; CDR3 DNA: TGCAGCGTTGCGGAGGGGGTTGCTGAAGCTTTCTTT
clone size: NA; J gene: TRBJ2-3; D gene: TRBD1; V gene: TRBV2; CDR3 protein: CASMSGTGDYTQYF; CDR3 DNA: TGTGCCAGCATGTCCGGGACAGGGGACTATACGCAGTATTTT
clone size: once; J gene: TRBJ1-5; D gene: NA; V gene: TRBV7-9; CDR3 protein: CASSSRNQPQHF; CDR3 DNA: TGTGCCAGCAGCTCAAGGAATCAGCCCCAGCATTTT
clone size: NA; J gene: TRBJ2-7; D gene: NA; V gene: TRBV10-3; CDR3 protein: CAISDLQGYEQYF; CDR3 DNA: TGTGCCATCAGTGATCTACAGGGCTACGAGCAGTACTTC
clone size: NA; J gene: TRBJ1-1; D gene: NA; V gene: TRBV11-2; CDR3 protein: CASSLYGIDADMNTEAFF; CDR3 DNA: TGTGCCAGCAGCTTATACGGGATCGACGCCGATATGAACACTGAAGCTTTCTTT
clone size: NA; J gene: TRBJ1-2; D gene: NA; V gene: TRBV30; CDR3 protein: CAARSEGYGYTF; CDR3 DNA: TGTGCCGCGCGATCAGAGGGCTATGGCTACACCTTC
clone size: once; J gene: TRBJ1-1; D gene: NA; V gene: TRBV18; CDR3 protein: CASSPLPNTEAFF; CDR3 DNA: TGTGCCAGCTCCCCACTACCTAACACTGAAGCTTTCTTT
clone size: few; J gene: TRBJ1-1; D gene: NA; V gene: TRBV6-1; CDR3 protein: CAITLGVVWNTEAFF; CDR3 DNA: TGTGCCATTACGTTAGGGGTAGTATGGAACACTGAAGCTTTCTTT
clone size: NA; J gene: TRBJ1-6; D gene: NA; V gene: TRBV28; CDR3 protein: CASSLGGEGNSPLHF; CDR3 DNA: TGTGCCAGCAGTTTGGGAGGAGAAGGGAATTCACCCCTCCACTTT
clone size: NA; J gene: TRBJ1-1; D gene: NA; V gene: TRBV25-1; CDR3 protein: CASSERGGESRYGEAFF; CDR3 DNA: TGTGCCAGCAGTGAGAGGGGGGGTGAATCCCGGTACGGTGAAGCTTTCTTT
clone size: once; J gene: TRBJ1-1; D gene: NA; V gene: TRBV29-1; CDR3 protein: CSVLPGGNTEAFF; CDR3 DNA: TGCAGCGTTCTTCCCGGGGGGAACACTGAAGCTTTCTTT
clone size: NA; J gene: TRBJ2-7; D gene: TRBD1; V gene: TRBV14; CDR3 protein: CASSQVDTGVRYEQYF; CDR3 DNA: TGTGCCAGCAGCCAAGTGGATACAGGGGTCCGGTACGAGCAGTACTTC
clone size: NA; J gene: TRBJ1-2; D gene: NA; V gene: TRBV15; CDR3 protein: CATSLGQGYGYTF; CDR3 DNA: TGTGCCACCAGCCTTGGGCAGGGCTATGGCTACACCTTC
clone size: NA; J gene: TRBJ1-6; D gene: TRBD1; V gene: TRBV10-3; CDR3 protein: CAISEDRVNSPLHF; CDR3 DNA: TGTGCCATCAGTGAAGACAGGGTTAATTCACCCCTCCACTTT
clone size: NA; J gene: TRBJ2-3; D gene: NA; V gene: TRBV12-5; CDR3 protein: CASGPDTGIDTQYF; CDR3 DNA: TGTGCTAGTGGTCCTGACACAGGGATAGATACGCAGTATTTT
clone size: NA; J gene: TRBJ1-1; D gene: TRBD1; V gene: TRBV6-5; CDR3 protein: CASSEGQLLNTEAFF; CDR3 DNA: TGTGCCAGCAGCGAGGGACAGCTATTGAACACTGAAGCTTTCTTT
clone size: once; J gene: TRBJ2-1; D gene: TRBD1; V gene: TRBV28; CDR3 protein: CASRALNRGKKYNEQFF; CDR3 DNA: TGTGCCAGCAGAGCGCTCAACAGGGGAAAGAAGTACAATGAGCAGTTCTTC
clone size: NA; J gene: TRBJ2-1; D gene: TRBD2; V gene: TRBV10-2; CDR3 protein: CASSLAGGPGNEQFF; CDR3 DNA: TGCGCCAGCAGTTTAGCGGGAGGGCCGGGGAATGAGCAGTTCTTC
clone size: NA; J gene: TRBJ1-2; D gene: NA; V gene: TRBV7-2; CDR3 protein: CASSFRQGLVYGYTF; CDR3 DNA: TGTGCCAGCAGCTTCCGTCAGGGGTTGGTCTATGGCTACACCTTC
clone size: once; J gene: TRBJ1-1; D gene: TRBD1; V gene: TRBV29-1; CDR3 protein: CSVRGVRDRNVRDEAFF; CDR3 DNA: TGCAGCGTCCGAGGAGTCCGGGACAGGAATGTTAGAGATGAAGCTTTCTTT
clone size: NA; J gene: TRBJ1-1; D gene: TRBD1; V gene: TRBV6-5; CDR3 protein: CASSRGSNTEAFF; CDR3 DNA: TGTGCCAGCAGCAGGGGGTCGAACACTGAAGCTTTCTTT
clone size: NA; J gene: TRBJ2-7; D gene: NA; V gene: TRBV30; CDR3 protein: CAWNSNPWGEQYF; CDR3 DNA: TGTGCCTGGAATTCAAATCCTTGGGGCGAGCAGTACTTC
clone size: NA; J gene: TRBJ2-1; D gene: NA; V gene: TRBV9; CDR3 protein: CASSVGRIYNEQFF; CDR3 DNA: TGTGCCAGCAGCGTAGGCAGGATTTACAATGAGCAGTTCTTC
clone size: NA; J gene: TRBJ1-1; D gene: TRBD1; V gene: TRBV5-4; CDR3 protein: CASSSDREGEAFF; CDR3 DNA: TGTGCCAGCAGCTCGGACAGGGAAGGTGAAGCTTTCTTT
clone size: NA; J gene: TRBJ1-1; D gene: NA; V gene: TRBV12-5; CDR3 protein: CASGLDLGGTEAFF; CDR3 DNA: TGTGCTAGTGGTTTGGATTTGGGGGGCACTGAAGCTTTCTTT
clone size: NA; J gene: TRBJ1-6; D gene: TRBD1; V gene: TRBV28; CDR3 protein: CASRGNDRGGSSPLHF; CDR3 DNA: TGTGCCAGCAGAGGCAATGACAGGGGAGGCAGCTCACCCCTCCACTTT
clone size: NA; J gene: TRBJ2-3; D gene: NA; V gene: TRBV25-1; CDR3 protein: CASSALLDTQYF; CDR3 DNA: TGTGCCAGCAGTGCACTACTTGATACGCAGTATTTT
clone size: NA; J gene: TRBJ1-5; D gene: TRBD1; V gene: TRBV6-6; CDR3 protein: CASSRTGWGDQPQHF; CDR3 DNA: TGTGCCAGCAGTCGGACAGGGTGGGGGGATCAGCCCCAGCATTTT
clone size: NA; J gene: TRBJ2-7; D gene: TRBD1; V gene: TRBV7-3; CDR3 protein: CASSPDRYSYEQYF; CDR3 DNA: TGTGCCAGCAGCCCGGACAGGTACTCCTACGAGCAGTACTTC
clone size: NA; J gene: TRBJ2-7; D gene: NA; V gene: TRBV19; CDR3 protein: CASSIAGQREQYF; CDR3 DNA: TGTGCCAGTAGTATCGCCGGACAGCGCGAGCAGTACTTC
clone size: NA; J gene: TRBJ1-6; D gene: TRBD1; V gene: TRBV9; CDR3 protein: CASSVSRGHSPLHF; CDR3 DNA: TGTGCCAGCAGCGTGTCAAGGGGGCATTCACCCCTCCACTTT
clone size: NA; J gene: TRBJ2-3; D gene: NA; V gene: TRBV2; CDR3 protein: CASGLQGSATDTQYF; CDR3 DNA: TGTGCCAGCGGCCTCCAGGGGAGCGCCACAGATACGCAGTATTTT
clone size: NA; J gene: TRBJ2-1; D gene: NA; V gene: TRBV5-4; CDR3 protein: CASSLGGDVPYNEQFF; CDR3 DNA: TGTGCCAGCAGCTTGGGAGGGGATGTCCCCTACAATGAGCAGTTCTTC
clone size: NA; J gene: TRBJ2-5; D gene: NA; V gene: TRBV6-6; CDR3 protein: CASSRVQETQYF; CDR3 DNA: TGTGCCAGCAGTAGGGTTCAAGAGACCCAGTACTTC
clone size: NA; J gene: TRBJ2-1; D gene: NA; V gene: TRBV6-5; CDR3 protein: CASWSRRGPHNEQFF; CDR3 DNA: TGTGCCAGCTGGTCCCGGCGGGGGCCGCACAATGAGCAGTTCTTC
clone size: NA; J gene: TRBJ2-7; D gene: NA; V gene: TRBV2; CDR3 protein: CASSEGGGTYEQYF; CDR3 DNA: TGTGCCAGCAGTGAAGGAGGGGGGACCTACGAGCAGTACTTC
clone size: NA; J gene: TRBJ2-2; D gene: NA; V gene: TRBV13; CDR3 protein: CASSRGGGVTGELFF; CDR3 DNA: TGTGCCAGCAGCCGAGGCGGGGGCGTCACCGGGGAGCTGTTTTTT
clone size: NA; J gene: TRBJ1-1; D gene: NA; V gene: TRBV30; CDR3 protein: CAWSRMNTEAFF; CDR3 DNA: TGTGCCTGGAGTCGTATGAACACTGAAGCTTTCTTT
clone size: NA; J gene: TRBJ2-1; D gene: NA; V gene: TRBV27; CDR3 protein: CASSINLANEQFF; CDR3 DNA: TGTGCCAGCAGTATTAATCTAGCGAATGAGCAGTTCTTC
clone size: NA; J gene: TRBJ1-2; D gene: NA; V gene: TRBV2; CDR3 protein: CASRGLFYTF; CDR3 DNA: TGTGCCAGCAGGGGCCTCTTCTACACCTTC
clone size: NA; J gene: TRBJ1-2; D gene: NA; V gene: TRBV30; CDR3 protein: CASKIRGLLYGYTF; CDR3 DNA: TGTGCCTCAAAGATTAGGGGTCTCCTCTATGGCTACACCTTC
clone size: NA; J gene: TRBJ2-3; D gene: TRBD2; V gene: TRBV27; CDR3 protein: CATLRAGGYGTDTQYF; CDR3 DNA: TGTGCCACCCTCCGCGCGGGAGGGTACGGAACAGATACGCAGTATTTT